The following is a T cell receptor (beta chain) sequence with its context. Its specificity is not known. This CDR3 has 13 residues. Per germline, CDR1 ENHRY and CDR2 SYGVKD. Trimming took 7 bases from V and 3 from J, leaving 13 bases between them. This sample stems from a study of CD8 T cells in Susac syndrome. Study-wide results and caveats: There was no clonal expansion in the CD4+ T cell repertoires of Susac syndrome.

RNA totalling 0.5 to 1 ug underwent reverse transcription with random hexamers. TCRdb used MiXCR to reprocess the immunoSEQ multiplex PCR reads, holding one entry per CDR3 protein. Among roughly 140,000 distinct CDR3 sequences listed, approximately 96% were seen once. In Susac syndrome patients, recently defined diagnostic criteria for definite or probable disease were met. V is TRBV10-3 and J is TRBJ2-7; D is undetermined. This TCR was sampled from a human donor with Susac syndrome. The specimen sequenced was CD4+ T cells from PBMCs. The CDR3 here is CAITAEHNYEQYF. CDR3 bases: TGTGCCATCACGGCAGAACATAACTACGAGCAGTACTTC.